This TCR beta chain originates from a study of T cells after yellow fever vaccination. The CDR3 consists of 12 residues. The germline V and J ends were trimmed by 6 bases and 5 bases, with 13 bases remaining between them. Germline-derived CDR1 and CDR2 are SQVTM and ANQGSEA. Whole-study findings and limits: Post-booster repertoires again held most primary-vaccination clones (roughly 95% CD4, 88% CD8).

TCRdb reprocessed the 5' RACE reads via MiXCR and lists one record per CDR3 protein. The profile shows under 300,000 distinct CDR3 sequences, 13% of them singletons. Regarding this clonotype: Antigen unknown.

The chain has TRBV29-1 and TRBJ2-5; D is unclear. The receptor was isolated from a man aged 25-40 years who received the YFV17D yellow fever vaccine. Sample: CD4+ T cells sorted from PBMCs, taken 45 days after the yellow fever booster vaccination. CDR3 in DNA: TGCAGCGTACTCAGGAACTGGGAGACCCAGTACTTC. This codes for CSVLRNWETQYF. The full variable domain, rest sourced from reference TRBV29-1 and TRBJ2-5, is SAVISQKPSRDICQRGTSLTIQCQVDSQVTMMFWYRQQPGQSLTLIATANQGSEATYESGFVIDKFPISRPNLTFSTLTVSNMSPEDSSIYLCSVLRNWETQYFGPGTRLLVL.